A single sample gave rise to the 16 T cell receptor beta chains below, sequenced in a study of blood T cell repertoires in COVID-19 (dated by TCRdb to about 2020). Preparation of the library involved the immunoSEQ multiplex PCR assay. This is the immuneACCESS table as TCRdb keeps it, with only in-frame sequences that have V and J called. A part of the clones is gone; compared with another copy, unresolved V genes explain less than half, and the rest is unexplained. The sample data list just under 250,000 clones, and approximately 83% of these were observed just once. The ten top clones hold less than 4% of the sample. What was sequenced was peripheral blood. The receptor set was obtained from a woman in her twenties or thirties who had recovered from COVID-19.

This chain joins TRBV27 and TRBJ2-6, with D perhaps TRBD1 (7 bases). CDR3 length equals 16 residues. Per germline, CDR1 MNHEY and CDR2 SMNVEV (reference sequence). The V end lost 7 bases, the J end lost 2 bases, and 15 bases lay between the germline ends. As DNA, the CDR3 is TGTGCCAGCACAGGGGGGTGGGGGCCTGGGGCCAACGTCCTGACTTTC. Amino acid sequence: CASTGGWGPGANVLTF.

V is TRBV4-3 and J is TRBJ2-7; TRBD2 matches at 8 bases. The ends lost 0 bases at V and 4 bases at J; junction bases unmatched: 5. Germline CDR1 reads LGHNA; CDR2 reads YSLEER. The CDR3 contains 15 residues. The CDR3 DNA is TGCGCCAGCAGCCAAGATCTGGGACTAGGGTACGAGCAGTACTTC. Translated: CASSQDLGLGYEQYF.

The rearrangement links TRBV5-1 to TRBJ1-1; D unclear. Trimming cost V 0 bases and J 9 bases, with 9 bases left between them. Germline V CDR1 and CDR2: SGHRS, YFSETQ. The CDR3 covers 12 residues. CDR3 amino acids: CASSLANEKAFF. The CDR3 DNA is TGCGCCAGCAGCTTGGCCAACGAGAAAGCTTTCTTT.

The chain combines TRBV5-4 with TRBJ2-7; 8 bases are shared with TRBD2. The CDR3 has 15 residues. Germline values: CDR1 SGHNT, CDR2 YYREEE (reference sequence). The V and J ends lost 5 bases and 0 bases, in that order; junction bases with no gene match: 7. CDR3 residues: CASRLDGGVSYEQYF. In DNA, the CDR3 is TGTGCCAGCAGACTCGACGGGGGGGTCTCCTACGAGCAGTACTTC.

Many counts were recorded for this clone. V gene TRBV5-6 combines with J gene TRBJ1-6, with TRBD1 matching 10 bases. Per germline, CDR1 SGHDT and CDR2 YYEEEE. The CDR3 runs 15 residues. Trimming took 2 bases from V and 9 from J; bases not matched to a gene: 5. The CDR3: CASSFLGTGASPLHF. As DNA, the CDR3 is TGTGCCAGCAGCTTTTTAGGGACAGGGGCTTCACCCCTCCACTTT.

This clone was seen more than once but under ten times. The chain is built from TRBV7-3 and TRBJ1-1, with D tentatively TRBD1 (6 bases). This CDR3 is 13 amino acids long. Germline-derived CDR1 and CDR2 are SGHTA and FQGTGA. V was pared by 5 bases and J by 5 bases, with 12 bases between. DNA for the CDR3: TGTGCCAGCAGCCAACAGGGTGGAACTGAAGCTTTCTTT. Translation: CASSQQGGTEAFF. The whole variable domain, remainder taken from reference TRBV7-3 and TRBJ1-1, is GAGVSQTPSNKVTEKGKYVELRCDPISGHTALYWYRQSLGQGPEFLIYFQGTGAADDSGLPNDRFFAVRPEGSVSTLKIQRTERGDSAVYLCASSQQGGTEAFFGQGTRLTVV.

V is TRBV6-5 and J is TRBJ1-4, with 10 bases that match TRBD1. The CDR3 is made up of 15 amino acids. Germline CDR1 reads MNHEY; CDR2 reads SVGAGI. J gave up 6 bases and V 7 bases, and 8 bases lay outside the gene matches. The CDR3 here is CASTRMTGGDEKLFF. CDR3 DNA sequence: TGTGCCAGCACCAGAATGACAGGGGGCGATGAAAAACTGTTTTTT.

This clone appeared a few times. The chain uses TRBV7-2 and TRBJ1-2; 9 bases are shared with TRBD1. Germline V lookup: CDR1 SGHTA, CDR2 FQGNSA. The junction had 3 bases not matched to a gene; V was cut back by 4 bases and J by 6 bases. This CDR3 contains 13 residues. CDR3 loop: CASSWDREDGYTF. CDR3 nucleotide sequence: TGTGCCAGCAGCTGGGACAGGGAGGATGGCTACACCTTC.

The chain carries TRBV11-2 and TRBJ2-3; 13 bases match TRBD2. With 0 bases clipped from V and 3 bases from J, the junction kept 3 bases outside the gene matches. CDR1 SGHAT and CDR2 FQNNGV come from the germline V gene. The CDR3 runs 17 residues. The CDR3 region is CASSLDTSGGATDTQYF. As DNA, the CDR3 is TGTGCCAGCAGCTTAGACACTAGCGGGGGGGCAACAGATACGCAGTATTTT.

This CDR3 reads CATLQGHEAFF. The CDR3 DNA sequence: TGTGCCACCCTCCAGGGACATGAAGCTTTCTTT. V usage is TRBV11-2 and J usage is TRBJ1-1, with a possible D match to TRBD1 (6 bases). Trimming stripped 10 bases from V and 7 bases from J, with 13 bases between. The CDR3 runs 11 residues. Germline values: CDR1 SGHAT, CDR2 FQNNGV.

The chain uses TRBV15 and TRBJ1-1; 8 bases are shared with TRBD1. From germline, CDR1 is LNHNV and CDR2 YYDKDF (reference sequence). After removal of 4 bases from V and 4 bases from J, the junction contained 8 bases not matched to a gene. CDR3 size: 15 residues. The CDR3 loop reads CATSIGRGLGTEAFF. The CDR3, as DNA: TGTGCCACCAGCATCGGCAGGGGGCTGGGCACTGAAGCTTTCTTT. Drawing the rest from reference TRBV15 and TRBJ1-1, the complete variable domain is DAMVIQNPRYQVTQFGKPVTLSCSQTLNHNVMYWYQQKSSQAPKLLFHYYDKDFNNEADTPDNFQSRRPNTSFCFLDIRSPGLGDTAMYLCATSIGRGLGTEAFFGQGTRLTVV.

The rearrangement uses TRBV6-2 or TRBV6-3 and TRBJ2-7; no reliable D call. Looked up from germline, CDR1 is MNHEY and CDR2 is SVGEGT. The CDR3 loop spans 12 amino acids. V lost 4 bases and J lost 3, with 7 bases in between. The CDR3 region is CASSFIVYEQYF. The CDR3 DNA sequence: TGTGCCAGCAGTTTTATCGTCTACGAGCAGTACTTC.

The chain employs TRBV7-2 and TRBJ2-1; no reliable D call. Germline values: CDR1 SGHTA, CDR2 FQGNSA. The CDR3 totals 15 residues. The ends were cut back, 5 bases at V and 2 bases at J, with 13 bases in the middle. CDR3 bases: TGTGCCAGCAGCCCACAACGTTCCACCTACAATGAGCAGTTCTTC. Protein product: CASSPQRSTYNEQFF.

The rearrangement links TRBV10-1 to TRBJ2-5, with TRBD2 matching over 8 bases. Germline values: CDR1 WNHNN, CDR2 SYGVQD (reference sequence). The CDR3 has 15 residues. Trimming removed 0 bases from V and 1 base from J; junction bases left unmatched: 1. The DNA of the CDR3 is TGCGCCAGCAGTGAGTCTAGCGGGGTCCAAGAGACCCAGTACTTC. As protein: CASSESSGVQETQYF.

This sequence joins TRBV4-2 and TRBJ1-2; D gene ambiguous. In germline, CDR1 is LGHNA, CDR2 YNFKEQ. Trimming took 0 bases from V and 8 from J, leaving 16 bases between them. CDR3 length: 15 residues. The CDR3 sequence: CASSQDRRERGGYTF. CDR3 nucleotide sequence: TGTGCCAGCAGCCAAGATAGGAGGGAAAGAGGAGGCTACACCTTC.

The gene calls are TRBV19 and TRBJ1-4; 8 nucleotides match TRBD1. With 3 bases clipped from V and 3 bases from J, the junction kept 0 bases outside the gene matches. This CDR3 is 14 amino acids long. Germline V gene data show CDR1 as LNHDA and CDR2 as SQIVND (reference sequence). The CDR3 region has the DNA TGTGCCAGTAGTATGGACAGGGCTAATGAAAAACTGTTTTTT. Translated: CASSMDRANEKLFF.